This T cell receptor (beta chain) was recorded in a study of T cells after yellow fever vaccination. This clonotype was counted ten times or more. Antigen: not known. Whole-study findings and limits: Researchers noted that a small share of clonotypes showed up in both CD4 and CD8 compartments.

Template switching with 5'RACE generated the TCR cDNA and added a universal primer site and UMIs. TCRdb reprocessed the 5' RACE reads with MiXCR, giving one entry per CDR3 protein. The sample includes some 250,000 distinct CDR3 sequences, more than 3.5% of them seen just once. The germline gives CDR1 SGHRS, CDR2 YFSETQ. Losses at the gene ends were 2 bases for V and 7 bases for J; bases not matched to a gene: 2. This CDR3 has 14 residues. The sequencing here drew on PBMCs, taken 15 days after the yellow fever booster vaccination. V usage is TRBV5-1 and J usage is TRBJ2-1, with 11 bases matching TRBD2. This TCR was recovered from a young man who received the YFV17D yellow fever vaccine. In DNA form, the CDR3 reads TGCGCCAGCAGCTTCATAGCGGGGGGGAATGAGCAGTTCTTC. The encoded protein is CASSFIAGGNEQFF.